This T cell receptor beta chain was sequenced during a study of blood T cell repertoires in COVID-19. Followed over time, Seattle patients had been enrolled while infection was active. TCRdb's table, derived via immunoSEQ multiplex PCR, lists solely in-frame clones and lacks some. This table has some 400,000 clones, more than 70% appearing once. There are 13 residues in the CDR3. V trimming: 6 bases; J trimming: 7 bases; junction bases outside the gene matches: 6. Germline V CDR1 and CDR2: LNHDA, SQIVND (reference sequence). What was sequenced was peripheral blood. The TCR comes from a woman in her 30s with COVID-19, enrolled during active disease. The genes are TRBV19 and TRBJ1-5; 7 nucleotides agree with TRBD1. The CDR3 here is CASSFDREQPQHF. Here the CDR3 DNA reads TGTGCCAGTAGCTTTGACAGGGAACAGCCCCAGCATTTT.